This T cell receptor beta chain came from a study of blood T cells in healthy people across ages. Whole-study context: Roughly one uniquely barcoded beta molecule per two T cells was captured. Findings and limits, study-wide: Those diversity estimates obtained from one million T cells were thought to be underestimates. Both higher diversity and more naive CD4+ cells marked long-lived donors when set against aged donors.

Primers used in a second PCR of roughly 7 to 11 cycles were a sample-barcoded 5' primer and a J-beta primer mix. TCRdb re-called the 5' RACE reads through MiXCR, storing one row per CDR3 protein. Of around 940,000 distinct CDR3 sequences listed, roughly 51% were seen once; the top ten hold about 20%. Germline V gene lookup returns CDR1 SGDLS and CDR2 YYNGEE. This CDR3 has 13 residues. The V and J ends lost 5 bases and 6 bases respectively, with 11 bases between them. This clonotype showed up many times. The antigen is undetermined. The source of this sequence is an older woman in good health. The sequenced material came from blood. The chain combines TRBV9 with TRBJ2-2; D is perhaps TRBD2 (5 bases). The CDR3 nucleotides are TGTGCCAGCAGTGTTACTAGTTCCGGGGAGCTGTTTTTT. Its translation is CASSVTSSGELFF. Based on the CDR3 plus reference TRBV9 and TRBJ2-2, the full variable domain is DSGVTQTPKHLITATGQRVTLRCSPRSGDLSVYWYQQSLDQGLQFLIQYYNGEERAKGNILERFSAQQFPDLHSELNLSSLELGDSALYFCASSVTSSGELFFGEGSRLTVL.